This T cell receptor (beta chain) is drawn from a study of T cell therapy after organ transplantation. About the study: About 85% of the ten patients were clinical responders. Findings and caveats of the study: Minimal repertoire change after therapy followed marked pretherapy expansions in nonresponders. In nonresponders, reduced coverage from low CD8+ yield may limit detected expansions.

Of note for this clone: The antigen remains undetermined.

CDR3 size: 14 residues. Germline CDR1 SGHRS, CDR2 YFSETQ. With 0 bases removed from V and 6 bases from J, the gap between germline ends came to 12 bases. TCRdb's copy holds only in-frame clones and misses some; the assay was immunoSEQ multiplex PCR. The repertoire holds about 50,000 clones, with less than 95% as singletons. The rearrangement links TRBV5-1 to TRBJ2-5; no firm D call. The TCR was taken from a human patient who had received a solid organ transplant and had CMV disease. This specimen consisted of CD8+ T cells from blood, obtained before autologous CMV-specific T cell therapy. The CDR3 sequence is CASSLDQQLQTQYF. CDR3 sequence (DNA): TGCGCCAGCAGCTTGGACCAACAATTACAGACCCAGTACTTC.